Below are 26 T cell receptor beta chains sequenced from a single sample in a study of PD-1 blockade in classical Hodgkin lymphoma. The method was immunoSEQ multiplex PCR; TCRdb's version includes in-frame clones alone and lacks a portion of them. This sample has almost 95,000 clones, with 83% found just once. As to time point: cycle 4 day 1 (C4D1), after 6 weeks of nivolumab. Every one of the patients relapsed after autologous stem cell transplantation (brentuximab vedotin exposure was variable). The sequencing used peripheral blood mononuclear cells (PBMCs), collected before the fourth cycle of nivolumab. Receptor source: a human donor with classical Hodgkin lymphoma.

The chain carries TRBV7-8 and TRBJ1-4, with a tentative D call TRBD1 (5 bases). Germline V gene sequence: CDR1 SGHVS, CDR2 FQNEAQ. The CDR3 spans 12 residues. V dropped 8 bases and J dropped 6 bases, with 10 bases sitting between them. DNA of the CDR3: TGTGCCAGCGATGCGGGGGATGAAAAACTGTTTTTT. This encodes CASDAGDEKLFF.

The V and J genes are TRBV14 and TRBJ2-5, with TRBD2 matching 7 bases. In germline, CDR1 is SGHDN, CDR2 FVKESK. Trimming cost V 0 bases and J 3 bases; bases outside gene matches: 4. This CDR3 comprises 15 residues. The CDR3 region has the DNA TGTGCCAGCAGCCAAGACCGGGGGGTTGAAGAGACCCAGTACTTC. Translated, it gives CASSQDRGVEETQYF.

V gene TRBV6-6 combines with J gene TRBJ1-1, with unresolved D. The V and J ends lost 6 bases and 1 base respectively, with 9 bases between them. Looked up from germline, CDR1 is MNHNY and CDR2 is SVGAGI (reference sequence). This CDR3 is 13 amino acids long. The CDR3 is CASSTYRNTEAFF. CDR3 sequence (DNA): TGTGCCAGCAGCACATACAGGAACACTGAAGCTTTCTTT.

The chain uses TRBV14 and TRBJ2-2; D is unresolved. Germline CDR1 reads SGHDN; CDR2 reads FVKESK. V was clipped by 2 bases and J by 3 bases, with 4 bases between them. The CDR3 loop spans 13 amino acids. CDR3: CASSQTHTGELFF. The CDR3 DNA is TGTGCCAGCAGCCAAACGCACACCGGGGAGCTGTTTTTT. The whole variable domain, remainder taken from reference TRBV14 and TRBJ2-2, is EAGVTQFPSHSVIEKGQTVTLRCDPISGHDNLYWYRRVMGKEIKFLLHFVKESKQDESGMPNNRFLAERTGGTYSTLKVQPAELEDSGVYFCASSQTHTGELFFGEGSRLTVL.

The chain carries TRBV2 and TRBJ1-1; 7 nucleotides match TRBD1. Germline assignment: CDR1 SNHLY and CDR2 FYNNEI. Trimming took 9 bases from V and 1 from J; bases not matched to a gene: 5. This CDR3 has 13 residues. The CDR3 here is CAREGAGNTEAFF. The CDR3 coding sequence is TGTGCCAGGGAGGGGGCGGGGAACACTGAAGCTTTCTTT.

The rearrangement uses TRBV29-1 and TRBJ1-2; weak D call: TRBD1 (6 bases). The V gene's germline CDR1 is SQVTM and CDR2 ANQGSEA. The CDR3 runs 12 residues. The germline V and J ends were trimmed by 0 bases and 7 bases, with 9 bases remaining between them. Written as DNA, the CDR3 is TGCAGCGTTGAAGACGGGGGGCTTGGCTACACCTTC. It specifies CSVEDGGLGYTF.

The chain carries TRBV9 and TRBJ2-1; TRBD2 agrees at 10 bases. The V gene's germline CDR1 is SGDLS and CDR2 YYNGEE. V lost 0 bases and J lost 7; bases outside the gene matches: 4. This CDR3 is built from 15 residues. Here the CDR3 DNA reads TGTGCCAGCAGCGTAGTACTAGCGGGACGGAATGAGCAGTTCTTC. It is translated as CASSVVLAGRNEQFF.

This clone was observed a handful of times. The chain recombines TRBV18 with TRBJ2-7; 9 bases map to TRBD1. This CDR3 comprises 16 residues. Germline CDR1 KGHSH, CDR2 LQKENI. Germline trimming cut 6 bases from V and 2 bases from J; bases unmatched to any gene: 11. CDR3 bases: TGTGCCAGCTCCGAACAACCGGGACAGGGAACCTACGAGCAGTACTTC. Amino acid sequence: CASSEQPGQGTYEQYF.

This clone was counted once. This chain connects TRBV11-2 to TRBJ2-7; possibly TRBD1 or TRBD2 for D (5 bases each). Germline CDR1 SGHAT, CDR2 FQNNGV. The CDR3 sequence is 14 residues long. V was cut by 4 bases and J by 3 bases, with 13 bases left in between. The CDR3 DNA reads TGTGCCAGCAGCTCGGGACCGACATACTACGAGCAGTACTTC. Protein: CASSSGPTYYEQYF.

The chain recombines TRBV4-1 with TRBJ1-1; 9 bases are a match to TRBD1. Per the germline V gene, CDR1 is MGHRA and CDR2 is YSYEKL. J gave up 4 bases and V 3 bases, and 9 bases lay outside the gene matches. The CDR3 has 16 amino acids. Here the CDR3 DNA reads TGCGCCAGCAGCCACAGAGGACAGGGGCTTGGCACTGAAGCTTTCTTT. Its protein is CASSHRGQGLGTEAFF.

This chain links TRBV28 with TRBJ2-7; 7 positions match TRBD1. Germline V gene sequence: CDR1 MDHEN, CDR2 SYDVKM. The CDR3 consists of 14 residues. V trimming: 2 bases; J trimming: 6 bases; junction bases outside the gene matches: 7. CDR3 amino acids: CASSLDRVRVEQYF. CDR3 coding DNA: TGTGCCAGCAGTTTAGACAGGGTAAGGGTCGAGCAGTACTTC.

The chain employs TRBV2 and TRBJ1-2, with 8 bases lining up with TRBD1. After removal of 9 bases from V and 2 bases from J, the junction contained 8 bases not matched to a gene. CDR3 length equals 14 residues. CDR1 and CDR2 (germline): SNHLY, FYNNEI. In nucleotides, the CDR3 is TGTGCCAGGTCGGACAGGGCGAAAAACTATGGCTACACCTTC. Protein product: CARSDRAKNYGYTF.

V usage is TRBV4-3 and J usage is TRBJ2-7; D gene uncertain. Trimming took 0 bases from V and 2 from J, leaving 8 bases between them. The V gene's germline CDR1 is LGHNA and CDR2 YSLEER. The CDR3 sequence is 14 residues long. The CDR3 sequence: CASSQDPRAYEQYF. The CDR3 DNA reads TGCGCCAGCAGCCAAGATCCCCGGGCCTACGAGCAGTACTTC.

The rearrangement joins TRBV19 to TRBJ1-3; no clear D gene. V lost 4 bases, J lost 0 bases, and 10 bases lay in between. Germline CDR1 is LNHDA and CDR2 is SQIVND (reference sequence). The CDR3 runs to 15 residues. This chain's CDR3 is CASSTDTDSGNTIYF. CDR3 sequence (DNA): TGTGCCAGTAGTACCGACACCGACTCTGGAAACACCATATATTTT.

This chain joins TRBV11-2 and TRBJ2-3; the D is unclear. The ends were cut back, 3 bases at V and 4 bases at J, with 11 bases in the middle. The CDR3 contains 14 residues. The germline V gene encodes CDR1 SGHAT and CDR2 FQNNGV. DNA for the CDR3: TGTGCCAGCAGCTTCACGTTTGGGGCAGATACGCAGTATTTT. Its translation: CASSFTFGADTQYF.

The chain carries TRBV29-1 and TRBJ2-5; 11 bases agree with TRBD1. CDR1 is SQVTM and CDR2 is ANQGSEA in the germline V gene. Unmatched junction bases numbered 2, after V lost 3 bases and J lost 2 bases. The CDR3 runs to 14 residues. The CDR3: CSVDGTGGQETQYF. The CDR3, as DNA: TGCAGCGTTGATGGGACAGGGGGACAAGAGACCCAGTACTTC.

The chain joins TRBV29-1 to TRBJ2-1, with 9 bases identical to TRBD2. Germline lookup yields CDR1 SQVTM and CDR2 ANQGSEA. The CDR3 sequence is 15 residues long. Germline trimming cut 5 bases from V and 5 bases from J; bases unmatched to any gene: 10. The CDR3, as DNA: TGCAGCGTTCAAGGGGCACTAGCGGGTGACAATGAGCAGTTCTTC. Amino acid sequence: CSVQGALAGDNEQFF.

The rearrangement links TRBV27 to TRBJ2-2; a weak D match, TRBD2 (6 bases). The germline CDR1 and CDR2 sequences are MNHEY and SMNVEV (reference sequence). V was clipped by 2 bases and J by 1 base, with 11 bases between them. This CDR3 has 16 residues. CDR3 amino acids: CASSLKLALNTGELFF. The CDR3 nucleotides read TGTGCCAGCAGTTTAAAACTAGCCTTGAACACCGGGGAGCTGTTTTTT.

V is TRBV7-9 and J is TRBJ2-3; 8 bases fit TRBD2. In germline, CDR1 is SEHNR, CDR2 FQNEAQ (reference sequence). The CDR3 contains 17 residues. With 5 bases clipped from V and 3 bases from J, the junction kept 13 bases outside the gene matches. CDR3 in amino acids: CASSKPREGPMTDTQYF. Here the CDR3 DNA reads TGTGCCAGCAGCAAACCCCGGGAGGGCCCGATGACAGATACGCAGTATTTT. Using reference TRBV7-9 and TRBJ2-3 for the parts outside the CDR3, the full variable domain is DTGVSQNPRHKITKRGQNVTFRCDPISEHNRLYWYRQTLGQGPEFLTYFQNEAQLEKSRLLSDRFSAERPKGSFSTLEIQRTEQGDSAMYLCASSKPREGPMTDTQYFGPGTRLTVL.

This chain links TRBV2 with TRBJ2-5; D unclear. The CDR3 contains 14 residues. Trimming removed 1 base at V and 4 bases at J, with 10 bases between. CDR1 and CDR2 (germline): SNHLY, FYNNEI. CDR3 DNA sequence: TGTGCCAGCAGTGAAGGACTTCCGGCAGAGACCCAGTACTTC. Its translation: CASSEGLPAETQYF.

This clone was seen more than once but under ten times. The chain combines TRBV19 with TRBJ2-3; 7 nucleotides match TRBD2. The CDR3 consists of 16 residues. Germline CDR1 LNHDA, CDR2 SQIVND (reference sequence). The ends lost 0 bases at V and 5 bases at J; junction bases unmatched: 8. CDR3 protein: CASSIDRLAVVDTQYF. The CDR3 coding sequence is TGTGCCAGTAGTATAGATCGGCTAGCGGTGGTAGATACGCAGTATTTT.

This clone was observed a few times. The V gene is TRBV11-2, the J gene TRBJ1-1; no firm D call. CDR3 length: 12 amino acids. Germline values: CDR1 SGHAT, CDR2 FQNNGV. Trimming removed 3 bases at V and 4 bases at J, with 6 bases between. CDR3 sequence: CASSLRGTEAFF. The CDR3, as DNA: TGTGCCAGCAGCTTGCGGGGCACTGAAGCTTTCTTT.

The chain combines TRBV4-1 with TRBJ2-3; D might be TRBD1 or TRBD2, each matching 5 bases. The ends were cut back, 2 bases at V and 6 bases at J, with 9 bases in the middle. Germline lookup yields CDR1 MGHRA and CDR2 YSYEKL. CDR3 length: 13 amino acids. CDR3 in amino acids: CASSQPGTDTQYF. The CDR3 nucleotides read TGCGCCAGCAGCCAACCAGGGACGGATACGCAGTATTTT.

The chain employs TRBV27 and TRBJ2-2; D gene uncertain. Germline-derived CDR1 and CDR2 are MNHEY and SMNVEV (reference sequence). The V end was cut by 1 base, the J end by 4 bases, with 4 bases between. CDR3 length: 13 residues. The CDR3 region is CASSLYITGELFF. The CDR3 region has the DNA TGTGCCAGCAGTTTATACATCACCGGGGAGCTGTTTTTT.

The gene calls are TRBV18 and TRBJ2-5; a possible D gene is TRBD1 (6 bases). Germline V gene lookup returns CDR1 KGHSH and CDR2 LQKENI. This CDR3 contains 15 residues. The V and J ends lost 6 bases and 1 base respectively, with 15 bases between them. The CDR3 reads CASSPEMGAQETQYF. CDR3 nucleotides: TGTGCCAGCTCCCCCGAGATGGGGGCCCAAGAGACCCAGTACTTC.

The genes are TRBV27 and TRBJ2-1; 12 bases align to TRBD2. Trimming at V came to 10 bases and at J to 4 bases, leaving 11 bases not matched to a gene. CDR3 size: 16 residues. Germline V gene lookup returns CDR1 MNHEY and CDR2 SMNVEV (reference sequence). CDR3 residues: CATWRPGLAGYNEQFF. The CDR3 DNA reads as TGTGCCACTTGGCGACCTGGACTAGCGGGATACAATGAGCAGTTCTTC.